This T cell receptor beta chain came from a study of OX40 agonist ivuxolimab in advanced cancers. CDR3 length: 13 amino acids. The germline V gene encodes CDR1 MNHNS and CDR2 SASEGT. V was pared by 3 bases and J by 4 bases, with 7 bases between. The method was immunoSEQ multiplex PCR; TCRdb's version includes in-frame clones alone and lacks a portion of them. The sample lists 45,000 to 65,000 clones, over 80% occurring once. The chain uses TRBV6-1 and TRBJ1-5; unclear D gene. This clonotype was obtained from an adult with an advanced solid tumor such as melanoma, head and neck, liver or kidney cancer. The sequencing used CD4+ or CD8+ T cells sorted from blood, collected in a trial of the OX40 agonist ivuxolimab. The CDR3 sequence is CASSDVTNQPQHF. For the CDR3, the DNA is TGTGCCAGCAGTGACGTTACGAATCAGCCCCAGCATTTT.